These 25 T cell receptor beta chains originate from one sample sequenced in a study of blood T cell repertoires in COVID-19. TCRdb's copy holds only in-frame clones and misses some; the assay was immunoSEQ multiplex PCR. This sample carries some 51,000 clones, around 90% of them seen once, and the ten largest clones take about 3%. The specimen sequenced was peripheral blood. Receptors originate from a man aged 45 to 65 with acute or convalescent COVID-19.

CDR3 region: CASSPPRTGDWDEKLFF. The CDR3 DNA reads TGTGCCAGCTCACCTCCTCGGACAGGGGATTGGGATGAAAAACTGTTTTTT. The chain couples TRBV18 to TRBJ1-4, with TRBD1 matching over 9 bases. Germline values: CDR1 KGHSH, CDR2 LQKENI. The J segment lost 6 bases and the V segment lost 3 bases, leaving 11 bases of the junction unmatched. There are 17 residues in the CDR3.

The CDR3 reads CASGGIIAATGELFF. The CDR3 region has the DNA TGTGCTAGTGGTGGCATCATCGCGGCCACCGGGGAGCTGTTTTTT. The V call is TRBV12-5, the J call TRBJ2-2; no reliable D call. CDR3 length: 15 amino acids. The V gene's germline CDR1 is LGHNT and CDR2 FRNRAP. Trimming cost V 5 bases and J 4 bases, with 14 bases left between them.

The rearrangement links TRBV3-1 (or the pseudogene TRBV3-2) to TRBJ2-1; D perhaps matches TRBD2 (6 bases). This CDR3 has 14 amino acids. In germline, CDR1 is LGHDT, CDR2 YNNKEL (reference sequence). V was cut by 1 base and J by 9 bases, with 13 bases left in between. DNA for the CDR3: TGTGCCAGCAGCCAAGGGAGAGGAGGGACTGAGCAGTTCTTC. The encoded protein is CASSQGRGGTEQFF.

The genes are TRBV13 and TRBJ2-5; D remains unclear. Trimming left V 2 bases short and J 5 bases short, with 9 bases between. CDR3 length equals 13 residues. Germline V gene data show CDR1 as PRHDT and CDR2 as FYEKMQ (reference sequence). CDR3 in DNA: TGTGCCAGCAGCTTACTAGTTGGGGAGACCCAGTACTTC. Amino acids: CASSLLVGETQYF.

The V and J genes are TRBV5-1 and TRBJ1-2; D ambiguous. Trimming removed 3 bases at V and 8 bases at J, with 11 bases between. The CDR3 is 12 amino acids. Germline V gives CDR1 SGHRS, CDR2 YFSETQ. CDR3 DNA sequence: TGCGCCAGCAGCTATAATTCTGAGGGCTACACCTTC. This codes for CASSYNSEGYTF.

The chain employs TRBV24-1 and TRBJ2-3; 9 nucleotides line up with TRBD1. CDR1 and CDR2 (germline): KGHDR, SFDVKD. The CDR3 has 14 amino acids. Trimming at V came to 11 bases and at J to 5 bases, leaving 10 bases not matched to a gene. The CDR3 loop reads CASSPGQGLDTQYF. CDR3 in DNA: TGTGCCAGTTCGCCGGGACAGGGTCTAGATACGCAGTATTTT.

This clone was detected once. The chain has TRBV5-1 and TRBJ2-3; 9 bases agree with TRBD2. Per the germline V gene, CDR1 is SGHRS and CDR2 is YFSETQ. This CDR3 comprises 18 residues. V was pared by 2 bases and J by 2 bases, with 12 bases of the junction left unmatched. This CDR3 is CASSFQPQTSGYTDTQYF. CDR3 bases: TGCGCCAGCAGCTTCCAACCCCAGACTAGCGGATACACAGATACGCAGTATTTT.

The chain recombines TRBV19 with TRBJ2-3, with TRBD2 as a possible D gene (6 bases). The CDR3 loop spans 15 amino acids. Germline V CDR1 and CDR2: LNHDA, SQIVND (reference sequence). V gave up 3 bases and J gave up 8 bases, with 18 bases separating them. CDR3 DNA sequence: TGTGCCAGTAGTATTTGGGGACGGATGGAGGGTACGCAGTATTTT. Translated: CASSIWGRMEGTQYF.

The V and J genes are TRBV4-2 and TRBJ2-2, with TRBD2 identical over 7 bases. The CDR3 is 17 residues long. V lost 3 bases and J lost 6; bases outside the gene matches: 13. From germline, CDR1 is LGHNA and CDR2 YNFKEQ. The CDR3 loop is CASSQISINGGSGELFF. The CDR3 coding sequence is TGTGCCAGCAGCCAGATTTCAATAAACGGGGGGTCCGGGGAGCTGTTTTTT.

The chain uses TRBV6-5 and TRBJ1-3, with D perhaps TRBD1 (5 bases). This CDR3 has 12 amino acids. Deletions cut 6 bases from V and 10 bases from J, with 13 bases between. Germline CDR1 and CDR2: MNHEY and SVGAGI. The CDR3 is CASSNGPGTIYF. The CDR3 DNA reads TGTGCCAGCAGCAACGGTCCAGGGACCATATATTTT.

The rearrangement links TRBV5-1 to TRBJ1-4; D perhaps matches TRBD1 (5 bases). Germline lookup yields CDR1 SGHRS and CDR2 YFSETQ. The CDR3 consists of 16 residues. V dropped 0 bases and J dropped 0 bases, with 9 bases sitting between them. CDR3 residues: CASSLGQMATNEKLFF. The CDR3 DNA reads as TGCGCCAGCAGCTTGGGACAGATGGCAACTAATGAAAAACTGTTTTTT.

The chain combines TRBV3-1 (or the pseudogene TRBV3-2) with TRBJ1-3, with 7 bases that match TRBD1. The V gene end was trimmed by 4 bases and the J gene end by 0 bases; junction bases not matched to a gene: 6. Looked up from germline, CDR1 is LGHDT and CDR2 is YNNKEL (reference sequence). The CDR3 runs 16 residues. The CDR3 loop is CASSPGTAHSGNTIYF. CDR3 nucleotide sequence: TGTGCCAGCAGCCCTGGGACAGCTCACTCTGGAAACACCATATATTTT.

J is TRBJ2-2 and V is TRBV7-9; 10 nucleotides line up with TRBD1. Trimming cost V 2 bases and J 6 bases; bases outside gene matches: 12. The CDR3 has 18 amino acids. Germline V gene data show CDR1 as SEHNR and CDR2 as FQNEAQ (reference sequence). In DNA, the CDR3 is TGTGCCAGCAGCTTAATCGGGACAGGGGATCAAATTGCCGGGGAGCTGTTTTTT. The encoded protein is CASSLIGTGDQIAGELFF.

This chain joins TRBV7-9 and TRBJ1-6; D ambiguous. V was cut by 5 bases and J by 7 bases, with 15 bases left in between. Germline CDR1 SEHNR, CDR2 FQNEAQ (reference sequence). The CDR3 contains 15 residues. CDR3 DNA sequence: TGTGCCAGCAGCACGTATACGAGTTCCAATTCACCCCTCCACTTT. This translates into CASSTYTSSNSPLHF.

This rearrangement joins TRBV6-5 to TRBJ1-3; weak D call: TRBD1 (5 bases). This CDR3 has 14 amino acids. Germline V gene sequence: CDR1 MNHEY, CDR2 SVGAGI. The V gene lost 6 bases and the J gene lost 3 bases, with 12 bases spanning the gap. Written as DNA, the CDR3 is TGTGCCAGCAGCTCAGGGATTGATGGAAACACCATATATTTT. Translated, it gives CASSSGIDGNTIYF.

V is TRBV5-1 and J is TRBJ1-1, with 7 positions matching TRBD1. The CDR3 runs to 16 residues. Germline CDR1 reads SGHRS; CDR2 reads YFSETQ. V shed 2 bases and J 5 bases; nucleotides not matched to a gene: 12. The CDR3 protein is CASSFNVRSGGTEAFF. The CDR3 DNA reads TGCGCCAGCAGCTTCAACGTCCGGTCAGGGGGGACTGAAGCTTTCTTT. Combining the CDR3 with reference TRBV5-1 and TRBJ1-1 gives the whole variable domain KAGVTQTPRYLIKTRGQQVTLSCSPISGHRSVSWYQQTPGQGLQFLFEYFSETQRNKGNFPGRFSGRQFSNSRSEMNVSTLELGDSALYLCASSFNVRSGGTEAFFGQGTRLTVV.

The chain combines TRBV28 with TRBJ2-1; no definite D call. CDR3 length: 13 residues. Germline V CDR1 and CDR2: MDHEN, SYDVKM. V was trimmed by 6 bases and J by 4 bases, leaving 10 bases between them. Here the CDR3 DNA reads TGTGCCAGCAGACTCGATCCATACAATGAGCAGTTCTTC. Translation gives CASRLDPYNEQFF.

The CDR3 nucleotides are TGTGCCACCAGCTCAGCGGGGAACTTGGGGGGCTACACCTTC. As protein: CATSSAGNLGGYTF. The V gene is TRBV24-1, the J gene TRBJ1-2; D gene unclear. Germline-derived CDR1 and CDR2 are KGHDR and SFDVKD. V lost 7 bases, J lost 8 bases, and 19 bases lay in between. This CDR3 comprises 14 residues.

The chain combines TRBV5-6 with TRBJ2-3, with 8 bases identical to TRBD2. Unmatched junction bases numbered 7, after V lost 2 bases and J lost 2 bases. This CDR3 region has 16 residues. Germline V lookup: CDR1 SGHDT, CDR2 YYEEEE. CDR3 sequence: CASSFRAGGVTDTQYF. As DNA, the CDR3 is TGTGCCAGCAGCTTTCGGGCGGGGGGCGTCACAGATACGCAGTATTTT. Full variable domain (outside the CDR3, taken from reference TRBV5-6 and TRBJ2-3): DAGVTQSPTHLIKTRGQQVTLRCSPKSGHDTVSWYQQALGQGPQFIFQYYEEEERQRGNFPDRFSGHQFPNYSSELNVNALLLGDSALYLCASSFRAGGVTDTQYFGPGTRLTVL.

V and J are TRBV2 and TRBJ1-6, with 9 bases that match TRBD1. The CDR3 covers 14 residues. The V segment lost 4 bases and the J segment 7 bases; nucleotides outside the gene matches: 2. Germline V gene sequence: CDR1 SNHLY, CDR2 FYNNEI. The DNA for the CDR3 is TGTGCCAGCAGTGTGGGACAGGGAAATTCACCCCTCCACTTT. It yields the protein CASSVGQGNSPLHF.

The rearrangement joins TRBV5-1 to TRBJ2-1, with 8 bases matching TRBD2. Germline V gene sequence: CDR1 SGHRS, CDR2 YFSETQ. The V gene end was trimmed by 5 bases and the J gene end by 3 bases; junction bases not matched to a gene: 19. There are 19 residues in the CDR3. The CDR3 DNA reads as TGCGCCAGCAGACGCGACCCAACGGCGGCTAGCGGGTACTACAATGAGCAGTTCTTC. The encoded protein is CASRRDPTAASGYYNEQFF.

The gene calls are TRBV5-1 and TRBJ1-6; TRBD1 might be the D (5 bases). The V end lost 3 bases, the J end lost 7 bases, and 11 bases lay between the germline ends. CDR3 length equals 14 residues. Germline CDR1 reads SGHRS; CDR2 reads YFSETQ. Here the CDR3 DNA reads TGCGCCAGCAGCTCACGGGACTCCAATTCACCCCTCCACTTT. Protein: CASSSRDSNSPLHF. Variable domain in full (rest from reference TRBV5-1 and TRBJ1-6): KAGVTQTPRYLIKTRGQQVTLSCSPISGHRSVSWYQQTPGQGLQFLFEYFSETQRNKGNFPGRFSGRQFSNSRSEMNVSTLELGDSALYLCASSSRDSNSPLHFGNGTRLTVT.

The chain links TRBV4-2 to TRBJ1-1; D perhaps matches TRBD1 (6 bases). The V gene lost 1 base and the J gene lost 0 bases, with 18 bases spanning the gap. This CDR3 spans 18 amino acids. Germline V gives CDR1 LGHNA, CDR2 YNFKEQ. CDR3 in amino acids: CASSQVLRGGGVNTEAFF. In DNA, the CDR3 is TGTGCCAGCAGCCAAGTTTTAAGGGGGGGAGGGGTGAACACTGAAGCTTTCTTT.

The chain is built from TRBV5-4 and TRBJ2-1; D perhaps matches TRBD1 (6 bases). CDR3 size: 15 residues. With 0 bases removed from V and 10 bases from J, the gap between germline ends came to 17 bases. Germline assignment: CDR1 SGHNT and CDR2 YYREEE (reference sequence). CDR3 protein: CASSLGGTGTQEQFF. The CDR3 DNA reads as TGTGCCAGCAGCTTGGGGGGAACAGGGACCCAAGAGCAGTTCTTC. Together with reference TRBV5-4 and TRBJ2-1, the CDR3 gives the full variable domain: ETGVTQSPTHLIKTRGQQVTLRCSSQSGHNTVSWYQQALGQGPQFIFQYYREEENGRGNFPPRFSGLQFPNYSSELNVNALELDDSALYLCASSLGGTGTQEQFFGPGTRLTVL.

The chain couples TRBV19 to TRBJ1-6, with 11 bases lining up with TRBD1. The CDR3 spans 18 residues. CDR1 is LNHDA and CDR2 is SQIVND in the germline V gene (reference sequence). After removal of 11 bases from V and 8 bases from J, the junction contained 20 bases not matched to a gene. CDR3 protein: CAAKPGQGDTNTHSPLHF. Written as DNA, the CDR3 is TGTGCCGCAAAACCGGGACAGGGGGACACTAACACCCATTCACCCCTCCACTTT.